These 14 T cell receptor beta chains originate from one sample sequenced in a study of long-term antiretroviral therapy in people with HIV. Assay version v3.0 of immunoSEQ was used, and it was run at survey level. TCRdb's copy holds only in-frame clones and misses some; the assay was immunoSEQ multiplex PCR. The data contain 15,000 to 20,000 clones, 86% of them singletons. Sequencing was performed on unsorted PBMCs, taken 0.5 years after starting antiretroviral therapy. The receptors stem from a man between 35 and 55 years old with HIV.

This chain joins TRBV28 and TRBJ1-1, with 10 bases lining up with TRBD1. This CDR3 is 14 amino acids long. Germline CDR1 and CDR2: MDHEN and SYDVKM. V dropped 6 bases and J dropped 3; count of bases not matched to a gene: 4. For the CDR3, the DNA is TGTGCCAGCAGAGCCGGGACAGGGGACACTGAAGCTTTCTTT. Amino acid sequence: CASRAGTGDTEAFF. Full variable domain (rest looked up from reference TRBV28 and TRBJ1-1): DVKVTQSSRYLVKRTGEKVFLECVQDMDHENMFWYRQDPGLGLRLIYFSYDVKMKEKGDIPEGYSVSREKKERFSLILESASTNQTSMYLCASRAGTGDTEAFFGQGTRLTVV.

The J gene is TRBJ2-1, the V gene TRBV30; D may be TRBD1 (5 bases). Germline lookup yields CDR1 GTSNPN and CDR2 SVGIG (reference sequence). Trimming cost V 2 bases and J 2 bases, with 10 bases left between them. CDR3 length equals 14 residues. In DNA form, the CDR3 reads TGTGCCTGGAGTTCAGGGTTCCCCTACAATGAGCAGTTCTTC. Protein: CAWSSGFPYNEQFF. The entire variable domain, with the rest obtained from reference TRBV30 and TRBJ2-1, is as follows: SQTIHQWPATLVQPVGSPLSLECTVEGTSNPNLYWYRQAAGRGLQLLFYSVGIGQISSEVPQNLSASRPQDRQFILSSKKLLLSDSGFYLCAWSSGFPYNEQFFGPGTRLTVL.

The chain is built from TRBV6-1 and TRBJ1-4; TRBD1 might be the D (5 bases). Germline V CDR1 and CDR2: MNHNS, SASEGT. The CDR3 has 16 amino acids. V shed 4 bases and J shed 2 bases, with 14 bases lying between them. The CDR3 DNA reads as TGTGCCAGCAGTGCCGCCGGGGGATCCACTAATGAAAAACTGTTTTTT. It is translated as CASSAAGGSTNEKLFF.

This clone was counted a single time. The rearrangement joins TRBV5-1 to TRBJ2-7, with TRBD1 matching over 9 bases. V gave up 4 bases and J gave up 2 bases; unmatched junction bases: 4. Germline V gene sequence: CDR1 SGHRS, CDR2 YFSETQ. The CDR3 is 14 residues long. CDR3 DNA sequence: TGCGCCAGCAGCCAGGACAGGGGAACCTACGAGCAGTACTTC. Translated, it gives CASSQDRGTYEQYF.

A single count supports this clone. The chain joins TRBV4-2 to TRBJ2-7; D might be TRBD1 (5 bases). V was clipped by 3 bases and J by 4 bases, with 10 bases between them. The CDR3 spans 13 residues. Germline V lookup: CDR1 LGHNA, CDR2 YNFKEQ. The CDR3 DNA follows: TGTGCCAGCAGCCATCAGGGCCCGTACGAGCAGTACTTC. Its protein is CASSHQGPYEQYF.

The chain is built from TRBV18 and TRBJ2-5; D ambiguous. Trimming took 1 base from V and 4 from J, leaving 19 bases between them. CDR1 is KGHSH and CDR2 is LQKENI in the germline V gene. This CDR3 is 17 amino acids long. For the CDR3, the DNA is TGTGCCAGCTCACCACTTACCGATGCGGTCTTGGGAGAGACCCAGTACTTC. Its translation is CASSPLTDAVLGETQYF. Drawing the rest from reference TRBV18 and TRBJ2-5, the complete variable domain is NAGVMQNPRHLVRRRGQEARLRCSPMKGHSHVYWYRQLPEEGLKFMVYLQKENIIDESGMPKERFSAEFPKEGPSILRIQQVVRGDSAAYFCASSPLTDAVLGETQYFGPGTRLLVL.

V is TRBV11-2 and J is TRBJ2-3, with a possible D match to TRBD2 (5 bases). Trimming left V 2 bases short and J 6 bases short, with 12 bases between. Germline V lookup: CDR1 SGHAT, CDR2 FQNNGV. The CDR3 length is 14 residues. The CDR3 coding sequence is TGTGCCAGCAGCTTAAAAGAGGGCCGGGATACGCAGTATTTT. Amino acid sequence: CASSLKEGRDTQYF. The whole variable domain, filled in from reference TRBV11-2 and TRBJ2-3, reads EAGVAQSPRYKIIEKRQSVAFWCNPISGHATLYWYQQILGQGPKLLIQFQNNGVVDDSQLPKDRFSAERLKGVDSTLKIQPAKLEDSAVYLCASSLKEGRDTQYFGPGTRLTVL.

The chain uses TRBV11-2 and TRBJ2-5; D possibly corresponds to TRBD2 (5 bases). This CDR3 contains 11 residues. V gave up 7 bases and J gave up 9 bases, with 12 bases separating them. CDR1 is SGHAT, CDR2 FQNNGV, per germline. The CDR3 protein is CASKEVLAQYF. DNA of the CDR3: TGTGCCAGCAAGGAGGTCCTGGCCCAGTACTTC.

The J gene is TRBJ2-3, the V gene TRBV9; 10 bases fit TRBD2. This CDR3 spans 15 amino acids. Germline V gene lookup returns CDR1 SGDLS and CDR2 YYNGEE. The trim removed 5 bases at V and 1 base at J, leaving 4 bases unmatched. CDR3 region: CASSTGLAGTDTQYF. The CDR3 nucleotides are TGTGCCAGCAGTACCGGACTAGCGGGCACAGATACGCAGTATTTT. Variable domain in full (rest from reference TRBV9 and TRBJ2-3): DSGVTQTPKHLITATGQRVTLRCSPRSGDLSVYWYQQSLDQGLQFLIQYYNGEERAKGNILERFSAQQFPDLHSELNLSSLELGDSALYFCASSTGLAGTDTQYFGPGTRLTVL.

This rearrangement joins TRBV7-9 to TRBJ2-1, with D perhaps matching TRBD1 (6 bases). Trimming removed 5 bases from V and 9 bases from J, with 14 bases in between. CDR1 SEHNR and CDR2 FQNEAQ come from the germline V gene (reference sequence). The CDR3 covers 13 residues. CDR3 sequence reads: CASSRRQDGEQFF. The CDR3 DNA follows: TGTGCCAGCAGCAGACGACAGGACGGTGAGCAGTTCTTC.

CDR3 nucleotide sequence: TGCGCCAGCAGCCAAGCCGGGACGCAACAAGAGACCCAGTACTTC. Its protein product is CASSQAGTQQETQYF. The chain joins TRBV4-1 to TRBJ2-5; D is possibly TRBD1 or TRBD2 (5 bases each). V lost 1 base, J lost 2 bases, and 11 bases lay in between. This CDR3 comprises 15 residues. CDR1 MGHRA and CDR2 YSYEKL come from the germline V gene.

This chain joins TRBV28 and TRBJ2-7, with no clear D. The germline V gene encodes CDR1 MDHEN and CDR2 SYDVKM. V lost 5 bases and J lost 3, with 11 bases in between. The CDR3 extends over 13 amino acids. The DNA for the CDR3 is TGTGCCAGCAGTCCTGGGCCCAACTACGAGCAGTACTTC. Its protein is CASSPGPNYEQYF.

This clone occurred a few times. This sequence joins TRBV5-8 and TRBJ2-2; 9 positions match TRBD1. With V trimmed by 1 base and J by 4 bases, 5 bases remained unmatched. The germline V gene has CDR1 SGHTS and CDR2 YDEGEE. This CDR3 region has 16 residues. CDR3 sequence (DNA): TGTGCCAGCAGCTTGTACCGGGACAGGGCCACCGGGGAGCTGTTTTTT. Amino acids: CASSLYRDRATGELFF.

J is TRBJ1-1 and V is TRBV6-6, with 7 bases that match TRBD1. V lost 4 bases, J lost 0 bases, and 2 bases stayed unmatched. The CDR3 runs to 14 residues. Germline V gene data show CDR1 as MNHNY and CDR2 as SVGAGI (reference sequence). The CDR3 sequence: CASSLTGMNTEAFF. CDR3 nucleotides: TGTGCCAGCAGTTTGACAGGGATGAACACTGAAGCTTTCTTT.